This is a list of T cell receptor beta chains from one sample in a study of blood T cell repertoires in COVID-19. Using immunoSEQ multiplex PCR, the repertoire was profiled, and TCRdb retains in-frame clones only, with some absent. The sample comprises 100,000 to 150,000 clones, more than 60% of which are singletons, and about 1.9% rests with the top ten. The specimen was peripheral blood. All receptors come from a woman in her 70s with acute or convalescent COVID-19. CDR3s include the opening cysteine and the closing phenylalanine or tryptophan. The D gene is left open where the match is weak. Only some rows state a clone size, as once, few, many or a class for expanded clones.

CDR3 protein: CASSRDRSYNEQFF; CDR3 DNA: TGTGCCAGCTCACGGGACAGATCCTACAATGAGCAGTTCTTC; clone size: few; D gene: TRBD1; J gene: TRBJ2-1; V gene: TRBV18
CDR3 protein: CASSQAANYGYTF; CDR3 DNA: TGTGCCAGCAGCCAGGCAGCTAACTATGGCTACACCTTC; clone size: few; D gene: .; J gene: TRBJ1-2; V gene: TRBV5-5
CDR3 protein: CAWSLPYGQYF; CDR3 DNA: TGTGCCTGGAGCTTACCCTACGGGCAGTATTTT; clone size: .; D gene: .; J gene: TRBJ2-3; V gene: TRBV30
CDR3 protein: CASSFGTLYQETQYF; CDR3 DNA: TGTGCCAGCAGCTTCGGGACATTGTACCAAGAGACCCAGTACTTC; clone size: .; D gene: .; J gene: TRBJ2-5; V gene: TRBV5-6
CDR3 protein: CASSLALGVSYNEQFF; CDR3 DNA: TGTGCCAGCAGCTTAGCGCTAGGGGTCTCCTACAATGAGCAGTTCTTC; clone size: .; D gene: .; J gene: TRBJ2-1; V gene: TRBV7-9
CDR3 protein: CASSSHTDTQYF; CDR3 DNA: TGTGCCAGCAGTTCCCACACAGATACGCAGTATTTT; clone size: few; D gene: .; J gene: TRBJ2-3; V gene: TRBV6-5
CDR3 protein: CSASSGKNSYEQYF; CDR3 DNA: TGCAGTGCTAGTTCGGGGAAGAACTCCTACGAGCAGTACTTC; clone size: .; D gene: .; J gene: TRBJ2-7; V gene: TRBV20-1
CDR3 protein: CASSPGLAGVPGELFF; CDR3 DNA: TGCGCCAGCAGCCCGGGACTAGCGGGAGTTCCCGGGGAGCTGTTTTTT; clone size: .; D gene: TRBD2; J gene: TRBJ2-2; V gene: TRBV5-1
CDR3 protein: CASSGDREKQFF; CDR3 DNA: TGTGCCAGCAGTGGGGACAGGGAAAAGCAGTTCTTC; clone size: few; D gene: TRBD1; J gene: TRBJ2-1; V gene: TRBV2
CDR3 protein: CASSYYRQLSNEQFF; CDR3 DNA: TGTGCCAGCAGTTACTATCGACAGTTGAGTAATGAGCAGTTCTTC; clone size: .; D gene: .; J gene: TRBJ2-1; V gene: TRBV6-2/TRBV6-3
CDR3 protein: CSVGNRGQVNEQFF; CDR3 DNA: TGCAGCGTTGGCAACAGGGGGCAGGTCAATGAGCAGTTCTTC; clone size: .; D gene: TRBD1; J gene: TRBJ2-1; V gene: TRBV29-1
CDR3 protein: CASSLAQGGEQYF; CDR3 DNA: TGTGCCAGCAGCTTAGCACAGGGGGGGGAGCAGTACTTC; clone size: .; D gene: .; J gene: TRBJ2-7; V gene: TRBV7-8
CDR3 protein: CASIQAVGGELFF; CDR3 DNA: TGTGCCAGCATCCAGGCAGTGGGCGGGGAGCTGTTTTTT; clone size: .; D gene: .; J gene: TRBJ2-2; V gene: TRBV6-5
CDR3 protein: CASSSGSWGQETQYF; CDR3 DNA: TGTGCCAGCAGCTCAGGGTCGTGGGGTCAAGAGACCCAGTACTTC; clone size: .; D gene: .; J gene: TRBJ2-5; V gene: TRBV7-2
CDR3 protein: CASSLWREEADTQYF; CDR3 DNA: TGTGCCAGCAGCTTATGGCGGGAGGAGGCAGATACGCAGTATTTT; clone size: .; D gene: TRBD2; J gene: TRBJ2-3; V gene: TRBV7-9
CDR3 protein: CASTSLAGRGEQYF; CDR3 DNA: TGTGCCAGTACCTCACTAGCGGGCAGAGGCGAGCAGTACTTC; clone size: .; D gene: TRBD2; J gene: TRBJ2-7; V gene: TRBV19
CDR3 protein: CASSLVEGGYEQYF; CDR3 DNA: TGTGCCAGCAGCTTAGTCGAGGGAGGCTACGAGCAGTACTTC; clone size: .; D gene: .; J gene: TRBJ2-7; V gene: TRBV7-2
CDR3 protein: CASSAEGQGNSPLHF; CDR3 DNA: TGCGCCAGCAGCGCCGAGGGACAGGGAAATTCACCCCTCCACTTT; clone size: .; D gene: TRBD1; J gene: TRBJ1-6; V gene: TRBV5-1
CDR3 protein: CASSQGWEGAGEKLFF; CDR3 DNA: TGCGCCAGCAGCCAAGGATGGGAAGGGGCTGGTGAAAAACTGTTTTTT; clone size: .; D gene: .; J gene: TRBJ1-4; V gene: TRBV4-1
CDR3 protein: CASSEYGDRPYEQYF; CDR3 DNA: TGTGCCAGCAGCGAGTATGGGGACAGACCCTACGAGCAGTACTTC; clone size: few; D gene: TRBD1; J gene: TRBJ2-7; V gene: TRBV9
CDR3 protein: CASSSDRGTKLNTEAFF; CDR3 DNA: TGTGCCAGCAGTTCGGACAGGGGGACGAAATTGAACACTGAAGCTTTCTTT; clone size: .; D gene: TRBD1; J gene: TRBJ1-1; V gene: TRBV6-2/TRBV6-3
CDR3 protein: CASSLGTSGIPSSYEQYF; CDR3 DNA: TGTGCCAGCAGCTTGGGAACTAGCGGGATCCCAAGCTCCTACGAGCAGTACTTC; clone size: .; D gene: TRBD2; J gene: TRBJ2-7; V gene: TRBV5-4